These 2 T cell receptor beta chains originate from one sample sequenced in a study of sequential checkpoint blockade in melanoma. The method was immunoSEQ multiplex PCR; TCRdb's version includes in-frame clones alone and lacks a portion of them. The table shows about 8,000 clones, with about three fifths occurring only once. Treatment: randomized to nivolumab then ipilimumab (arm A) or the reverse (arm B). The starting material was CD8+ T cells sorted from blood (inferred from file names), obtained from a patient given nivolumab and ipilimumab in sequence. The receptor source for this set is a human donor with melanoma.

This chain links TRBV7-9 with TRBJ1-2; perhaps TRBD1 as D (5 bases). The CDR3 loop spans 15 amino acids. The V and J ends lost 0 bases and 4 bases respectively, with 12 bases between them. Germline lookup yields CDR1 SEHNR and CDR2 FQNEAQ (reference sequence). CDR3: CASSLASEGVYGYTF. In nucleotides, the CDR3 is TGTGCCAGCAGCTTAGCGTCTGAAGGGGTCTATGGCTACACCTTC.

The chain is built from TRBV19 and TRBJ2-1; 10 nucleotides match TRBD2. The V and J ends lost 11 bases and 4 bases, in that order; junction bases with no gene match: 8. There are 14 residues in the CDR3. Per germline, CDR1 LNHDA and CDR2 SQIVND (reference sequence). The CDR3 spells CASRVAGGYNEQFF. The CDR3 nucleotides read TGTGCCTCTAGGGTAGCGGGGGGTTACAATGAGCAGTTCTTC.